This T cell receptor (beta chain) stems from a study of T cells in Graves' hyperthyroidism and ophthalmopathy. This clonotype was seen many times. The CDR3 has 15 amino acids. With 2 bases clipped from V and 8 bases from J, the junction kept 6 bases outside the gene matches. Germline assignment: CDR1 MDHEN and CDR2 SYDVKM. The TCR beta CDR3 regions underwent amplification using RNA transcripts as the source. A first-round RT-PCR of the TCR CDR3 used the HTBI primer set. TCRdb redid the calling of the multiplex PCR reads with MiXCR, one entry per CDR3 protein. This sample carries about 500,000 distinct CDR3 sequences, 15% to 20% of them seen once, and the ten largest clones take around 17%.

Material: blood. This TCR derives from a woman aged 18-30 years with Graves' ophthalmopathy. The chain links TRBV28 to TRBJ2-1; 10 nucleotides line up with TRBD2. The CDR3 sequence is CASSLGASGSYEQFF. Written as DNA, the CDR3 is TGTGCCAGCAGTTTAGGGGCTAGCGGGAGTTATGAGCAGTTCTTC.